The source of this T cell receptor (beta chain) is a study of T cell repertoires in cytomegalovirus infection. Study overall: Public TCR beta signatures provided an indication of both CMV infection and a matching HLA type.

TCRdb processed the reads anew with MiXCR; each CDR3 protein has one entry. The repertoire includes 150,000 to 200,000 distinct CDR3 sequences, 13% to 15% of them detected once, and roughly 27% sits in the top ten. CDR1 and CDR2 from the germline V gene are MDHEN and SYDVKM. The CDR3 contains 12 residues. Trimming pared 3 bases from V and 7 bases from J, leaving 9 bases between. Points from the study as a whole: The study identified carriers of CMV plus the relevant HLA from cumulative public TCR beta family frequency. The ex vivo response was dominated by HLA-C-restricted CMV-specific TCR beta clonotypes.

This clonotype was found a few times. Its antigen is undetermined. V usage is TRBV28 and J usage is TRBJ1-1, with D possibly matching TRBD1 (6 bases). Material for sequencing was PBMCs. The source of this sequence is a human donor in good health (CMV status not recorded). Some clones in this sample may be carry-over from other donors' samples. CDR3 region: CASSFGQFEAFF. As DNA, the CDR3 is TGTGCCAGCAGTTTTGGACAGTTTGAAGCTTTCTTT.